The clone carrying this T cell receptor (beta chain) was recorded a few times. A multiplex PCR was run with 60 Vbeta primers and 13 Jbeta primers. Method: immunoSEQ multiplex PCR; TCRdb's copy keeps in-frame clones and lacks some. The repertoire has 140,000 to 150,000 clones, 78% of them found once; the top ten carry 2.5% to 3%. The record originates from a study of cytomegalovirus exposure and HLA in healthy donors. The CDR3 is 14 amino acids. V gave up 2 bases and J gave up 1 base, with 8 bases separating them. Germline CDR1 MNHNS, CDR2 SASEGT. The chain joins TRBV6-1 to TRBJ1-1; D gene unclear. The receptor's source is a female donor in good health and CMV-seronegative. What was sequenced was PBMCs. The CDR3 here is CASSESGRNTEAFF. CDR3 bases: TGTGCCAGCAGTGAATCTGGTAGGAACACTGAAGCTTTCTTT.